The following is a TCR beta chain sequence with its context. Its target is unknown. With 2 bases removed from V and 7 bases from J, the gap between germline ends came to 15 bases. CDR3 length: 15 amino acids. Per the germline V gene, CDR1 is MNHEY and CDR2 is SMNVEV (reference sequence). These data are taken from a study of shared clonotypes between healthy human individuals. For the study at large: The cohort comprised a couple of women and a few men. Their ages spanned 18 to 49 years. Overall study results and limits: Relative to memory subsets, naive subsets generally showed larger estimated richness.

Roughly 30,000 T cell genomes (about 0.2 ug DNA) went into each sorted-subset replicate. The protocol was immunoSEQ multiplex PCR, while the TCRdb copy is restricted to in-frame clones and leaves out a portion. The repertoire includes about 1 million clones, approximately 76% of them detected once, and approximately 1.3% sits in the top ten. Sample: memory CD4+ T cells sorted from blood. Subset of the sample: CD45RA-negative fraction. The rearrangement joins TRBV27 to TRBJ2-1; unclear D gene. This TCR came from a man between 18 and 35 years old in good health. The CDR3 bases are TGTGCCAGCAGTTTAGGCTTTGGCTACAAGAATGAGCAGTTCTTC. Protein product: CASSLGFGYKNEQFF.